The 26 T cell receptor beta chains listed next were all sequenced from one sample in a study of blood T cell repertoires in COVID-19. Assay: immunoSEQ multiplex PCR; the TCRdb copy retains only in-frame clones and omits some. Of 27,000 or so clones listed, about 80% are singletons. The sample comprised peripheral blood. The receptors were sampled from a man at least 80 years old with active or convalescent COVID-19.

The rearrangement links TRBV3-1 (or the pseudogene TRBV3-2) to TRBJ2-1, with TRBD2 matching over 11 bases. V dropped 0 bases and J dropped 4; count of bases not matched to a gene: 5. CDR1 is LGHDT, CDR2 YNNKEL, per germline (reference sequence). The CDR3 consists of 17 residues. CDR3 region: CASSQEVLAGVYNEQFF. DNA for the CDR3: TGTGCCAGCAGCCAAGAAGTACTAGCGGGAGTATACAATGAGCAGTTCTTC.

The V and J genes are TRBV7-3 and TRBJ2-5, with TRBD1 matching 8 bases. Per the germline V gene, CDR1 is SGHTA and CDR2 is FQGTGA. The V gene end was trimmed by 5 bases and the J gene end by 5 bases; junction bases not matched to a gene: 10. This CDR3 has 15 residues. CDR3 loop: CASSPVGQAGETQYF. The CDR3 DNA reads TGTGCCAGCAGCCCAGTGGGACAGGCTGGGGAGACCCAGTACTTC.

In this sample, this clone is medium-sized (0.01 to 0.1%). The chain employs TRBV6-2 or TRBV6-3 and TRBJ1-1, with TRBD1 matching 7 bases. CDR3 length equals 19 residues. CDR1 is MNHEY and CDR2 is SVGEGT in the germline V gene. After removal of 6 bases from V and 2 bases from J, the junction contained 21 bases not matched to a gene. CDR3 amino acids: CASSTLLPHTQGVNTEAFF. CDR3 DNA sequence: TGTGCCAGCAGCACACTCCTGCCCCACACCCAGGGGGTAAACACTGAAGCTTTCTTT.

This clone was seen a handful of times. This chain links TRBV5-1 with TRBJ2-7; no definite D call. CDR1 is SGHRS, CDR2 YFSETQ, per germline. This CDR3 has 13 amino acids. Trimming shortened V by 4 bases and J by 4 bases, and 12 bases separated the two germline ends. The CDR3 nucleotides are TGCGCCAGCAGCGCAGCCGGGTGGTACGAGCAGTACTTC. Encoded protein: CASSAAGWYEQYF.

The chain employs TRBV19 and TRBJ2-2; 8 bases map to TRBD2. The length of the CDR3 is 17 residues. The J segment lost 7 bases and the V segment lost 5 bases, leaving 15 bases of the junction unmatched. The germline V gene encodes CDR1 LNHDA and CDR2 SQIVND (reference sequence). This CDR3 is CASSWRAGVPLGGELFF. CDR3 nucleotides: TGTGCCAGTAGTTGGCGAGCGGGGGTTCCCCTCGGCGGGGAGCTGTTTTTT.

This clone showed up just once. The CDR3 nucleotides are TGTGCCACCAGTGATTTTGGACGGGAGAGCTACGAGCAGTACTTC. Translating gives CATSDFGRESYEQYF. This chain joins TRBV24-1 and TRBJ2-7; a weak D match, TRBD2 (6 bases). The length of the CDR3 is 15 residues. Trimming stripped 1 base from V and 3 bases from J, with 12 bases between. Per germline, CDR1 KGHDR and CDR2 SFDVKD.

This clone was observed a few times. The V gene is TRBV20-1, the J gene TRBJ2-7; D uncertain. The CDR3 consists of 11 residues. Germline V CDR1 and CDR2: DFQATT, SNEGSKA (reference sequence). V lost 3 bases to trimming and J lost 5 bases, with 8 bases between them. In DNA, the CDR3 is TGCAGTGCTAGCTCCCTCCACGAGCAGTACTTC. It specifies CSASSLHEQYF.

This chain links TRBV29-1 with TRBJ2-5, with 10 bases fitting TRBD1. This CDR3 spans 13 amino acids. CDR1 is SQVTM and CDR2 is ANQGSEA in the germline V gene. Losses at the gene ends were 7 bases for V and 5 bases for J; bases not matched to a gene: 7. Here the CDR3 reads CSGFWTGGETQYF. For the CDR3, the DNA is TGCAGCGGATTTTGGACAGGGGGGGAGACCCAGTACTTC.

The chain uses TRBV5-1 and TRBJ2-5; TRBD2 might be the D (5 bases). The CDR3 contains 13 residues. The V gene's germline CDR1 is SGHRS and CDR2 YFSETQ. Trimming pared 4 bases from V and 9 bases from J, leaving 16 bases between. CDR3 sequence reads: CASSPGPLGAQYF. CDR3 nucleotides: TGCGCCAGCAGCCCCGGACCCCTCGGGGCCCAGTACTTC.

This clone was seen a few times. This chain uses TRBV6-2 or TRBV6-3 with TRBJ2-7; 9 bases align to TRBD2. Looked up from germline, CDR1 is MNHEY and CDR2 is SVGEGT. V was clipped by 6 bases and J by 4 bases; unmatched bases: 10. This CDR3 is built from 15 residues. The CDR3 coding sequence is TGTGCCAGCAGCTCCCGGGTAGCGGGGGTATACGAGCAGTACTTC. It encodes CASSSRVAGVYEQYF.

The chain links TRBV5-1 to TRBJ2-1; the match to TRBD2 covers 8 bases. Germline assignment: CDR1 SGHRS and CDR2 YFSETQ. The ends lost 4 bases at V and 2 bases at J; junction bases unmatched: 8. The CDR3 has 16 amino acids. CDR3: CASSPGGSGAYNEQFF. In DNA form, the CDR3 reads TGCGCCAGCAGCCCCGGGGGTAGCGGGGCCTACAATGAGCAGTTCTTC.

With regard to this clone: This CDR3 is also generated by other DNA sequences in the sample. The chain is built from TRBV28 and TRBJ2-3; the match to TRBD2 covers 8 bases. This CDR3 is 15 amino acids long. The V and J ends lost 3 bases and 0 bases, in that order; junction bases with no gene match: 2. Germline values: CDR1 MDHEN, CDR2 SYDVKM. In nucleotides, the CDR3 is TGTGCCAGCAGTTTGACTAGCGCTAGCACAGATACGCAGTATTTT. As protein: CASSLTSASTDTQYF.

This clone is a singleton in its sample. The chain recombines TRBV19 with TRBJ2-3; 8 bases align to TRBD2. The germline CDR1 and CDR2 sequences are LNHDA and SQIVND (reference sequence). The CDR3 consists of 15 residues. J gave up 6 bases and V 5 bases, and 10 bases lay outside the gene matches. CDR3 sequence reads: CASSAFSGTKDTQYF. In DNA form, the CDR3 reads TGTGCCAGTAGTGCTTTTAGCGGGACCAAGGATACGCAGTATTTT.

The chain employs TRBV5-1 and TRBJ2-5, with 11 positions matching TRBD2. The CDR3 runs 15 residues. Germline lookup yields CDR1 SGHRS and CDR2 YFSETQ. V shed 5 bases, J shed 1 base, and the junction held 4 bases outside the gene matches. The CDR3 coding sequence is TGCGCCAGCAGGACTAGCGGGGCTTTCCAAGAGACCCAGTACTTC. Translation: CASRTSGAFQETQYF.

The rearrangement links TRBV4-1 to TRBJ1-1; D ambiguous. Germline CDR1 reads MGHRA; CDR2 reads YSYEKL. V lost 0 bases and J lost 1, with 6 bases in between. The CDR3 has 14 residues. The CDR3 region is CASSQELRNTEAFF. The CDR3 DNA reads TGCGCCAGCAGCCAAGAACTTCGGAACACTGAAGCTTTCTTT.

The chain couples TRBV5-6 to TRBJ2-1; possibly TRBD2 for D (5 bases). CDR1 SGHDT and CDR2 YYEEEE come from the germline V gene. The CDR3 is made up of 14 amino acids. Between the trimmed V and J ends, which lost 0 bases and 6 bases, there was a span of 10 bases. For the CDR3, the DNA is TGTGCCAGCAGCTTGGTGAGAGGGTTCAATGAGCAGTTCTTC. It codes for CASSLVRGFNEQFF.

This chain links TRBV19 with TRBJ2-4; maybe TRBD2 (6 bases). Germline V CDR1 and CDR2: LNHDA, SQIVND (reference sequence). The CDR3 spans 14 residues. V lost 6 bases, J lost 0 bases, and 9 bases lay in between. This CDR3 is CASRGGLAKNIQYF. The CDR3 DNA reads as TGTGCCAGTAGGGGGGGACTAGCCAAAAACATTCAGTACTTC.

The CDR3 loop reads CASSEEGNYGYTF. In nucleotides, the CDR3 is TGTGCCAGCAGTGAGGAGGGGAACTATGGCTACACCTTC. V gene TRBV2 combines with J gene TRBJ1-2; D is perhaps TRBD1 (5 bases). The CDR3 runs 13 residues. Germline assignment: CDR1 SNHLY and CDR2 FYNNEI. Trimming left V 3 bases short and J 2 bases short, with 7 bases between.

J is TRBJ2-3 and V is TRBV5-1; no clear D gene. The CDR3 runs 15 residues. The V end lost 2 bases, the J end lost 1 base, and 11 bases lay between the germline ends. CDR1 is SGHRS and CDR2 is YFSETQ in the germline V gene. The CDR3 sequence is CASSFDSPGTDTQYF. DNA for the CDR3: TGCGCCAGCAGCTTTGACTCCCCCGGCACAGATACGCAGTATTTT.

The chain employs TRBV14 and TRBJ1-2, with 9 bases lining up with TRBD1. The CDR3 has 17 amino acids. With V trimmed by 2 bases and J by 5 bases, 12 bases remained unmatched. CDR1 SGHDN and CDR2 FVKESK come from the germline V gene. For the CDR3, the DNA is TGTGCCAGCAGCCAACTCAAAGGGAGACAGGGGGTTTATGGCTACACCTTC. This gives the protein CASSQLKGRQGVYGYTF.

This chain links TRBV5-8 with TRBJ2-1; TRBD2 matches 9 bases. The CDR3 is 15 residues long. J was trimmed by 6 bases and V by 5 bases; bases with no gene match: 9. Germline V gene lookup returns CDR1 SGHTS and CDR2 YDEGEE. In DNA, the CDR3 is TGTGCCAGCAGTCACAAGCGGGGGGTGGGCAATGAGCAGTTCTTC. Protein sequence: CASSHKRGVGNEQFF.

The CDR3 region is CASSAQGGTYEQYF. DNA for the CDR3: TGTGCCAGCAGTGCTCAGGGAGGTACCTACGAGCAGTACTTC. V usage is TRBV25-1 and J usage is TRBJ2-7, with D perhaps matching TRBD2 (6 bases). Germline lookup yields CDR1 MGHDK and CDR2 SYGVNS. The length of the CDR3 is 14 residues. Deletions cut 4 bases from V and 2 bases from J, with 12 bases between.

This clone turned up a few times. This rearrangement joins TRBV3-1 (or the pseudogene TRBV3-2) to TRBJ2-7; 11 bases are a match to TRBD2. Unmatched junction bases numbered 2, after V lost 4 bases and J lost 3 bases. CDR3 size: 14 residues. CDR1 LGHDT and CDR2 YNNKEL come from the germline V gene (reference sequence). The CDR3 DNA reads as TGTGCCAGCAGCCGAGGACTAGCGGGCTACGAGCAGTACTTC. The encoded protein is CASSRGLAGYEQYF.

The rearrangement joins TRBV6-1 to TRBJ1-6, with D unresolved. The CDR3 extends over 15 amino acids. V lost 2 bases to trimming and J lost 5 bases, with 10 bases between them. Germline values: CDR1 MNHNS, CDR2 SASEGT. Here the CDR3 reads CASSEIRGDNSPLHF. In DNA, the CDR3 is TGTGCCAGCAGTGAAATACGGGGAGATAATTCACCCCTCCACTTT.

The V and J genes are TRBV6-4 and TRBJ1-5; unclear D gene. Per the germline V gene, CDR1 is MRHNA and CDR2 is SNTAGT. The CDR3 is 14 amino acids. V was trimmed by 2 bases and J by 2 bases, leaving 7 bases between them. The CDR3 nucleotides are TGTGCCAGCAGTGACGGAGGAGGCAATCAGCCCCAGCATTTT. This codes for CASSDGGGNQPQHF.

The chain links TRBV25-1 to TRBJ2-7, with 8 bases lining up with TRBD2. The CDR3 loop spans 15 amino acids. Trimming cost V 2 bases and J 5 bases; bases outside gene matches: 8. Germline lookup yields CDR1 MGHDK and CDR2 SYGVNS. CDR3 in amino acids: CASSEQAGDSHEQYF. The CDR3 coding sequence is TGTGCCAGCAGTGAACAAGCGGGAGATTCCCACGAGCAGTACTTC.